A selection of T cell receptor beta chains follows, all from one sample in a study of shared clonotypes between healthy human individuals. Repertoires were generated with immunoSEQ multiplex PCR, while TCRdb's copy carries only in-frame clones and drops some. The repertoire holds approximately 1.9 million clones, with 93% as singletons. The material sequenced was naive CD8+ T cells from PBMCs. Receptors originate from a man between 18 and 35 years old in good health. Some clones in this sample may be carry-over from other donors' samples. CDR3s include the opening cysteine and the closing phenylalanine or tryptophan. D genes are given only for firm matches. Clone size is given for some rows only: seen once, a few or many times, or a class if the clone is expanded.

TRBV27	TRBJ1-1	-	-	CASSLVRDTEAFF	TGTGCCAGCAGTTTGGTGAGGGACACTGAAGCTTTCTTT
TRBV4-1	TRBJ1-3	-	-	CASSQVGRAAGNTIYF	TGCGCCAGCAGCCAAGTCGGGAGGGCAGCTGGAAACACCATATATTTT
TRBV27	TRBJ2-1	TRBD2	-	CASTPSGTSGLGPYNEQFF	TGTGCCAGCACCCCATCAGGGACTAGCGGGCTAGGGCCCTACAATGAGCAGTTCTTC
TRBV19	TRBJ1-1	-	-	CATKWGSPNTEAFF	TGTGCCACAAAGTGGGGTAGTCCGAACACTGAAGCTTTCTTT
TRBV4-2	TRBJ2-7	-	once	CASSQGKGPDYEQYF	TGTGCCAGCAGCCAAGGGAAGGGGCCCGATTACGAGCAGTACTTC
TRBV9	TRBJ1-1	TRBD1	-	CASSHTTGGNTEAFF	TGTGCCAGCAGCCACACCACAGGGGGGAACACTGAAGCTTTCTTT
TRBV4-1	TRBJ1-1	-	-	CASSHVPPPGTEAFF	TGCGCCAGCAGCCATGTTCCACCTCCGGGGACTGAAGCTTTCTTT
TRBV7-2	TRBJ2-1	-	-	CASTPTSGSYNEQFF	TGTGCCAGCACCCCGACGAGCGGCTCCTACAATGAGCAGTTCTTC
TRBV7-9	TRBJ2-7	-	-	CASSPPDAFFYEQYF	TGTGCCAGCAGCCCTCCTGACGCCTTCTTCTACGAGCAGTACTTC
TRBV4-1	TRBJ2-7	-	-	CASSQRTAYEQYF	TGCGCCAGCAGCCAAAGGACAGCCTACGAGCAGTACTTC
TRBV7-3	TRBJ1-4	TRBD1	-	CASSPKTSHDRVNF	TGTGCCAGCAGTCCCAAAACTTCCCACGACAGGGTAAATTTT
TRBV5-1	TRBJ2-7	TRBD1	-	CASSLWDRGNEQYF	TGCGCCAGCAGCTTGTGGGACAGGGGGAACGAGCAGTACTTC
TRBV5-1	TRBJ2-7	TRBD2	-	CASSPADGGDKTYEQYF	TGCGCCAGCAGCCCCGCCGACGGGGGGGACAAAACCTACGAGCAGTACTTC
TRBV7-3	TRBJ2-3	TRBD2	-	CASSFKSGREVTDTQYF	TGTGCCAGCAGCTTCAAGAGTGGGCGGGAGGTGACAGATACGCAGTATTTT
TRBV27	TRBJ2-5	-	once	CASRSDSQETQYF	TGTGCCAGCCGGTCAGATAGCCAAGAGACCCAGTACTTC
TRBV4-3	TRBJ1-2	-	-	CASSQGGAPSYGYTF	TGCGCCAGCAGCCAAGGGGGGGCACCTTCCTATGGCTACACCTTC
TRBV9	TRBJ2-6	-	-	CASSWASGANVLTF	TGTGCCAGCAGCTGGGCCTCTGGGGCCAACGTCCTGACTTTC
TRBV27	TRBJ2-1	TRBD2	-	CASSFLGGRDEQFF	TGTGCCAGCAGTTTTTTGGGAGGGAGGGATGAGCAGTTCTTC
TRBV15	TRBJ2-7	TRBD1	-	CATSSDRAEQYF	TGTGCCACCAGCAGCGACAGGGCCGAGCAGTACTTC
TRBV27	TRBJ2-2	-	once	CASSLGLTGELFF	TGTGCCAGCAGCTTGGGGTTAACCGGGGAGCTGTTTTTT
TRBV6-6	TRBJ2-2	TRBD2	-	CASSYAGRAGELFF	TGTGCCAGCAGTTACGCGGGGAGGGCCGGGGAGCTGTTTTTT
TRBV4-1	TRBJ2-3	-	-	CASSQVGSTDTQYF	TGCGCCAGCAGCCAGGTCGGTAGCACAGATACGCAGTATTTT
TRBV19	TRBJ2-5	TRBD1	-	CASSLPGTGVKETQYF	TGTGCCAGTAGTTTACCCGGGACAGGGGTAAAAGAGACCCAGTACTTC
TRBV19	TRBJ1-2	-	-	CASSIGKGTDGYTF	TGTGCCAGTAGTATAGGTAAAGGGACGGATGGCTACACCTTC
TRBV9	TRBJ2-2	TRBD2	-	CASSATGLAGTGELFF	TGTGCCAGCAGCGCCACGGGACTAGCTGGTACCGGGGAGCTGTTTTTT
TRBV7-9	TRBJ2-7	TRBD1	-	CASSSSTGEKNEQYF	TGTGCCAGCAGCTCCTCGACAGGGGAGAAGAACGAGCAGTACTTC
TRBV12-5	TRBJ1-2	TRBD1	-	CASGPQGAGYGYTF	TGTGCTAGTGGCCCACAGGGGGCTGGCTATGGCTACACCTTC
TRBV4-1	TRBJ1-2	TRBD1	-	CASSQDRQGAYGYTF	TGCGCCAGCAGCCAAGATCGACAGGGGGCCTATGGCTACACCTTC
TRBV6-6	TRBJ2-3	-	-	CASSYSARAPDTQYF	TGTGCCAGCAGTTACTCGGCAAGGGCACCGGATACGCAGTATTTT
TRBV9	TRBJ2-7	-	-	CASSRETLGGEQYF	TGTGCCAGCAGCCGAGAGACTCTTGGTGGCGAGCAGTACTTC
TRBV30	TRBJ2-7	TRBD1	-	CAWSGAEGASEQYF	TGTGCCTGGAGTGGGGCAGAGGGGGCTTCCGAGCAGTACTTC
TRBV5-1	TRBJ2-2	-	-	CASSLVRRENTGELFF	TGCGCCAGCAGCTTGGTCCGACGGGAGAACACCGGGGAGCTGTTTTTT
TRBV7-9	TRBJ2-2	TRBD2	-	CASSLLSGSGTGELFF	TGTGCCAGCTCCCTACTGAGCGGGAGTGGAACCGGGGAGCTGTTTTTT
TRBV9	TRBJ2-3	TRBD2	-	CASSVLAGVTTDTQYF	TGTGCCAGCAGCGTTCTAGCGGGAGTTACCACAGATACGCAGTATTTT
TRBV4-3	TRBJ2-7	TRBD2	once	CASSPLLAGGSEQYF	TGCGCCAGCAGCCCTCTACTAGCGGGAGGGAGCGAGCAGTACTTC
TRBV4-2	TRBJ2-1	-	-	CASSQEGLAYNEQFF	TGTGCCAGCAGCCAAGAAGGGCTAGCATACAATGAGCAGTTCTTC
TRBV23-1	TRBJ2-3	TRBD1	-	CASSQSRQGVDTQYF	TGCGCCAGCAGTCAATCGAGGCAGGGGGTGGATACGCAGTATTTT
TRBV9	TRBJ1-3	TRBD1	-	CASSVGTVSGNTIYF	TGTGCCAGCAGCGTGGGGACAGTCTCTGGAAACACCATATATTTT
TRBV5-5	TRBJ2-7	-	once	CASSSPRGAAPYEQYF	TGTGCCAGCAGCTCCCCCCGGGGGGCGGCGCCCTACGAGCAGTACTTC
TRBV28	TRBJ2-5	-	-	CASNPRWQGVSYF	TGTGCCAGCAACCCTAGGTGGCAGGGAGTTTCGTACTTC
TRBV6-1	TRBJ1-1	-	-	CASIIGVLNTEAFF	TGTGCCAGCATCATCGGGGTTTTGAACACTGAAGCTTTCTTT
TRBV19	TRBJ1-5	TRBD1	once	CASSEQGAYGQPQHF	TGTGCCAGTAGTGAACAGGGGGCGTACGGTCAGCCCCAGCATTTT
TRBV7-9	TRBJ1-1	-	-	CASSLGPGLDTEAFF	TGTGCCAGCAGCTTAGGGCCGGGGTTGGACACTGAAGCTTTCTTT
TRBV4-1	TRBJ2-7	TRBD1	-	CASSLPTGRNYEQYF	TGCGCCAGCAGCCTTCCGACAGGGAGAAACTACGAGCAGTACTTC
TRBV12-5	TRBJ2-7	-	-	CASGDSGTYEQYF	TGTGCTAGTGGTGACTCGGGGACCTACGAGCAGTACTTC
TRBV6-1	TRBJ2-4	TRBD1	-	CASSETGGAKNIQYF	TGTGCCAGCAGTGAAACAGGGGGGGCCAAAAACATTCAGTACTTC
TRBV7-9	TRBJ2-3	-	once	CASSFVASTDTQYF	TGTGCCAGCAGCTTTGTAGCTAGCACAGATACGCAGTATTTT
TRBV9	TRBJ2-3	TRBD2	-	CASSPGTSGFSTDTQYF	TGTGCCAGCAGTCCCGGGACTAGCGGTTTTAGCACAGATACGCAGTATTTT
TRBV7-8	TRBJ1-1	-	-	CASSLARTGRVTEAFF	TGTGCCAGCAGCTTAGCTCGAACTGGGCGTGTCACTGAAGCTTTCTTT
TRBV19	TRBJ1-2	TRBD1	-	CAIGTGAYGYTF	TGTGCCATAGGGACAGGGGCCTATGGCTACACCTTC
TRBV7-9	TRBJ2-1	-	-	CASSLGGFPYNEQFF	TGTGCCAGCAGCTTAGGGGGGTTCCCCTACAATGAGCAGTTCTTC
TRBV6-6	TRBJ2-7	-	-	CASSLGDSGSYEQYF	TGTGCCAGCAGCCTAGGGGATAGCGGCTCCTACGAGCAGTACTTC
TRBV27	TRBJ1-1	-	-	CASSLRAHTEAFF	TGTGCCAGCAGTTTAAGGGCGCACACTGAAGCTTTCTTT
TRBV7-3	TRBJ2-3	TRBD2	-	CASSLGLAEPTQYF	TGTGCCAGCAGCTTGGGACTAGCGGAACCTACGCAGTATTTT